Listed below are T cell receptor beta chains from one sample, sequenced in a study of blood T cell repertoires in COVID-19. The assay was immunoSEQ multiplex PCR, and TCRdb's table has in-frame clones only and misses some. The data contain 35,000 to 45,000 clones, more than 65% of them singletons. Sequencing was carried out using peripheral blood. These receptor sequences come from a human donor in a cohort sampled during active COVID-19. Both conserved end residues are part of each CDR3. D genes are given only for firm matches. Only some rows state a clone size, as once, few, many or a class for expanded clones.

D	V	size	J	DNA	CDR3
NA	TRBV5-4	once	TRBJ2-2	TGTGCCAGCAGCTTGCGGCGGGAGAACACCGGGGAGCTGTTTTTT	CASSLRRENTGELFF
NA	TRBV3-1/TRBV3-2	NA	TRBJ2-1	TGTGCCAGCAGTTCCCGGACTGCCTACAATGAGCAGTTCTTC	CASSSRTAYNEQFF
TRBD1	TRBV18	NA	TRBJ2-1	TGTGCCAGCTCACGCGAGAAGGGACAGGGGGCTGAGCAGTTCTTC	CASSREKGQGAEQFF
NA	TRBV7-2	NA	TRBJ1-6	TGTGCCAGCAGCTCACGAGGCACAGGGTCGGGCTCACCCCTCCACTTT	CASSSRGTGSGSPLHF
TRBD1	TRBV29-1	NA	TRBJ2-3	TGCAGCGTCACCACGGGACAGGGGGCAGATACGCAGTATTTT	CSVTTGQGADTQYF
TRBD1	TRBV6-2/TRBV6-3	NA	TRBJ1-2	TGTGCCAGCAGTTCAAGGACAGGGTATGGCTACACCTTC	CASSSRTGYGYTF
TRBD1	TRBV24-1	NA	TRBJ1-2	TGTGCCTCGGACAGGGATGGCTACACCTTC	CASDRDGYTF
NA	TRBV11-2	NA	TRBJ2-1	TGTGCCAGCAGTCCTAGGTCGGTACAGTTCTTC	CASSPRSVQFF
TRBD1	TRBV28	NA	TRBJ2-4	TGTGCCAGCAGTCCCTCCGGGACAGGGAAAAACATTCAGTACTTC	CASSPSGTGKNIQYF
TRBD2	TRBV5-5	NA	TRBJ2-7	TGTGCCAGCAGCTTAATCAGCGGCGGGGGAGCCTACGAGCAGTACTTC	CASSLISGGGAYEQYF
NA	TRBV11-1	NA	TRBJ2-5	TGTGCCAGCAGCTTATCCCCCAGGGTAGAGACCCAGTACTTC	CASSLSPRVETQYF
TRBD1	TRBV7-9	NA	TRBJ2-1	TGTGCCAGCAGCTCGACAGGGGTCGAGGAGCAGTTCTTC	CASSSTGVEEQFF
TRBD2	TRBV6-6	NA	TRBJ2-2	TGTGCCAGCAGTCCCCTAGCGGCCCACACCGGGGAGCTGTTTTTT	CASSPLAAHTGELFF
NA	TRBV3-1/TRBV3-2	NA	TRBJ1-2	TGTGCCAGCAGCCAAGGCCGAGGGAGATATGGCTACACCTTC	CASSQGRGRYGYTF
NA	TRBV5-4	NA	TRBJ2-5	TGTGCCAGCAGCCCCCTGGGGCTTCCACCGGAGACCCAGTACTTC	CASSPLGLPPETQYF